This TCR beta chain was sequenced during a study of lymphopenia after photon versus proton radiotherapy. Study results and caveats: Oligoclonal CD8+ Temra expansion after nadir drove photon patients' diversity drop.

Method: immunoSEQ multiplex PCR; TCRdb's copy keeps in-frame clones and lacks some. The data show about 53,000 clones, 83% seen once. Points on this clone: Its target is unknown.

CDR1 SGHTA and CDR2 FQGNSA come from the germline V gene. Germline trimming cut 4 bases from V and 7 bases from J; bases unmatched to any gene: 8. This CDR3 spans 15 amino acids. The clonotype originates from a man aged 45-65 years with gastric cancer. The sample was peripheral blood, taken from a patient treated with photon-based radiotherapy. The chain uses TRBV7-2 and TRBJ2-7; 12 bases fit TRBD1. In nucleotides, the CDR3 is TGTGCCAGCAGCTCTCCGGGACAGGGGGCGAAGGAGCAGTACTTC. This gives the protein CASSSPGQGAKEQYF. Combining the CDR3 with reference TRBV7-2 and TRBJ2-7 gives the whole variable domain GAGVSQSPSNKVTEKGKDVELRCDPISGHTALYWYRQSLGQGLEFLIYFQGNSAPDKSGLPSDRFSAERTGGSVSTLTIQRTQQEDSAVYLCASSSPGQGAKEQYFGPGTRLTVT.